The 29 T cell receptor beta chains given below trace back to one sample, sequenced in a study of T-cell reconstitution after alpha-beta-depleted transplantation in children. Using unique molecular identifiers, the investigators prepared the TCRbeta library. TCRdb recomputed calls from the PCR reads with MiXCR, one row per CDR3 protein. The sample records 490,000 or so distinct CDR3 sequences, approximately 12% being singletons. The material sequenced was PBMCs from the stem cell graft donor, taken from the stem cell graft. The receptors originated from a human donor who donated a stem cell graft to a child with combined immunodeficiency.

This clonotype came up a few times. This chain links TRBV7-2 with TRBJ2-7, with D unresolved. Germline V CDR1 and CDR2: SGHTA, FQGNSA. The CDR3 loop spans 15 amino acids. V shed 0 bases and J shed 6 bases, with 15 bases lying between them. The CDR3 DNA sequence: TGTGCCAGCAGCTTAGCGTCTAGTAGCTCTTTCGAGCAGTACTTC. As protein: CASSLASSSSFEQYF.

This clonotype was counted only a few times. This chain links TRBV24-1 with TRBJ2-3; D call uncertain. V lost 5 bases and J 3 bases, leaving 8 bases between the germline ends. The germline V gene has CDR1 KGHDR and CDR2 SFDVKD. The CDR3 is made up of 13 amino acids. The CDR3 spells CATSAGRTDTQYF. The CDR3, as DNA: TGTGCCACCAGTGCAGGACGGACAGATACGCAGTATTTT.

V usage is TRBV6-2 or TRBV6-3 and J usage is TRBJ1-5; D is possibly TRBD1 (5 bases). This CDR3 comprises 20 residues. The V end lost 2 bases, the J end lost 5 bases, and 28 bases lay between the germline ends. CDR1 and CDR2 from the germline V gene are MNHEY and SVGEGT. CDR3 sequence: CASSYTSGATDGLSDQPQHF. The CDR3 bases are TGTGCCAGCAGTTACACCAGCGGGGCGACTGACGGATTGAGTGATCAGCCCCAGCATTTT.

The rearrangement links TRBV6-1 to TRBJ2-3; the match to TRBD2 covers 14 bases. Trimming took 5 bases from V and 5 from J; bases not matched to a gene: 9. The CDR3 is 17 amino acids. CDR1 and CDR2 from the germline V gene are MNHNS and SASEGT. CDR3: CASSPGTSGRWRDTQYF. The DNA of the CDR3 is TGTGCCAGCAGTCCCGGGACTAGCGGGAGATGGAGAGATACGCAGTATTTT.

There are a few counts of this clonotype. The rearrangement joins TRBV7-3 to TRBJ2-2, with unresolved D. Between the trimmed V and J ends, which lost 0 bases and 2 bases, there was a span of 4 bases. This CDR3 is built from 14 residues. Germline loops: CDR1 SGHTA, CDR2 FQGTGA. The CDR3 region has the DNA TGTGCCAGCAGCTTAACCTACAACACCGGGGAGCTGTTTTTT. Residues: CASSLTYNTGELFF.

This clonotype was counted many times. The chain is built from TRBV5-1 and TRBJ2-1; 10 nucleotides line up with TRBD2. Germline CDR1 SGHRS, CDR2 YFSETQ. The ends lost 4 bases at V and 8 bases at J; junction bases unmatched: 12. The CDR3 covers 16 residues. CDR3: CASSTRLAGRRDEQFF. The CDR3 DNA reads TGCGCCAGCAGCACAAGACTAGCGGGTCGCCGCGATGAGCAGTTCTTC.

This clonotype was counted only a few times. This chain links TRBV7-6 with TRBJ1-3, with 7 bases that match TRBD1. This CDR3 spans 15 amino acids. Germline loops: CDR1 SGHVS, CDR2 FNYEAQ. With V trimmed by 5 bases and J by 4 bases, 8 bases remained unmatched. CDR3 protein: CASSRMTGSGNTIYF. The CDR3 DNA reads TGTGCCAGCAGCCGTATGACAGGGTCCGGAAACACCATATATTTT.

The genes are TRBV7-2 and TRBJ2-7, with D perhaps given as TRBD1 or TRBD2 (5 bases each). CDR1 SGHTA and CDR2 FQGNSA come from the germline V gene. V shed 2 bases and J shed 7 bases, with 15 bases lying between them. There are 14 residues in the CDR3. CDR3 coding DNA: TGTGCCAGCAGCTTACTCGGGACGGTGGAGGAGCAGTACTTC. Its protein is CASSLLGTVEEQYF.

This clonotype showed up just a few times. V gene TRBV9 combines with J gene TRBJ2-7, with D unresolved. This CDR3 has 14 amino acids. Germline values: CDR1 SGDLS, CDR2 YYNGEE. V was clipped by 0 bases and J by 1 base, with 8 bases between them. CDR3 sequence (DNA): TGTGCCAGCAGCGTAGTCGCCGATTCCTACGAGCAGTACTTC. Its protein product is CASSVVADSYEQYF.

This clonotype was recorded a few times. The chain links TRBV5-6 to TRBJ1-1; D not certain. V lost 1 base and J lost 4, with 8 bases in between. The CDR3 spans 13 residues. Germline lookup yields CDR1 SGHDT and CDR2 YYEEEE. In nucleotides, the CDR3 is TGTGCCAGCAGCTTGCTAGGGCCCACTGAAGCTTTCTTT. Its translation is CASSLLGPTEAFF.

This clonotype was recorded many times. The V and J genes are TRBV10-3 and TRBJ2-1; 14 bases map to TRBD2. Germline V gene data show CDR1 as ENHRY and CDR2 as SYGVKD. After removal of 3 bases from V and 0 bases from J, the junction contained 10 bases not matched to a gene. This CDR3 has 20 amino acids. The CDR3 DNA sequence: TGTGCCATCAGTGAAGGGGGGACTAGCGGGAGTATCCTCTCCTACAATGAGCAGTTCTTC. Amino acid sequence: CAISEGGTSGSILSYNEQFF.

The V gene is TRBV27, the J gene TRBJ2-1; D unclear. CDR3 length: 14 amino acids. Per germline, CDR1 MNHEY and CDR2 SMNVEV (reference sequence). The V end was cut by 7 bases, the J end by 4 bases, with 14 bases between. This CDR3 reads CASKFAETYNEQFF. The DNA for the CDR3 is TGTGCCAGCAAGTTCGCGGAGACTTACAATGAGCAGTTCTTC.

The chain joins TRBV30 to TRBJ2-6; D is unresolved. Trimming took off 3 bases at V and 4 bases at J, with 16 bases between the two ends. In germline, CDR1 is GTSNPN, CDR2 SVGIG (reference sequence). The CDR3 loop spans 16 amino acids. The CDR3 DNA follows: TGTGCCTGGAGCCTACCTCAAGCAGCGGGGGCCAACGTCCTGACTTTC. It codes for CAWSLPQAAGANVLTF.

The sample holds one count of this clonotype. This chain joins TRBV6-1 and TRBJ2-7; D is possibly TRBD1 or TRBD2 (5 bases each). Germline CDR1 MNHNS, CDR2 SASEGT. The CDR3 is 15 residues long. Trimming cost V 6 bases and J 3 bases, with 18 bases left between them. The CDR3 bases are TGTGCCAGCAGCCAGTCCCCGGGGCTTAGCTACGAGCAGTACTTC. Protein: CASSQSPGLSYEQYF.

This clonotype has more than one count but fewer than ten. CDR3 sequence reads: CSGTGPGADTQYF. The DNA for the CDR3 is TGCAGCGGTACGGGTCCAGGAGCAGATACGCAGTATTTT. The V call is TRBV29-1, the J call TRBJ2-3; D ambiguous. This CDR3 is built from 13 residues. Germline V gene data show CDR1 as SQVTM and CDR2 as ANQGSEA. Trimming took off 7 bases at V and 4 bases at J, with 15 bases between the two ends.

The chain links TRBV9 to TRBJ2-3, with 14 bases lining up with TRBD2. The CDR3 is 18 amino acids. Trimming cost V 5 bases and J 2 bases; bases outside gene matches: 10. Germline CDR1 is SGDLS and CDR2 is YYNGEE. CDR3 region: CASSLTPGLAGDTDTQYF. CDR3 bases: TGTGCCAGCAGTCTCACTCCGGGACTAGCGGGGGACACAGATACGCAGTATTTT.

In its sample, this clonotype was seen a few times. This sequence joins TRBV5-1 and TRBJ2-7; D perhaps matches TRBD1 (5 bases). This CDR3 spans 12 amino acids. V was cut by 4 bases and J by 6 bases, with 11 bases left in between. Germline CDR1 and CDR2: SGHRS and YFSETQ. The CDR3 DNA reads TGCGCCAGCAGCCCGGAAGGGGCCGAGCAGTACTTC. Translating it yields CASSPEGAEQYF. Complete variable domain (other parts from reference TRBV5-1 and TRBJ2-7): KAGVTQTPRYLIKTRGQQVTLSCSPISGHRSVSWYQQTPGQGLQFLFEYFSETQRNKGNFPGRFSGRQFSNSRSEMNVSTLELGDSALYLCASSPEGAEQYFGPGTRLTVT.

This clonotype was seen many times. The junction departs from the called germline gene at one end, perhaps through a read error. V usage is TRBV3-1 and J usage is TRBJ1-2, with 8 bases identical to TRBD1. The CDR3 loop spans 16 amino acids. Germline CDR1 and CDR2: LGHDT and YNNKEL (reference sequence). CDR3 nucleotide sequence: TGTGCCAGCAGCCAAGCGTGGGACAGGAGGTTGCGTGGCTATACCTTC. It yields the protein CASSQAWDRRLRGYTF. Combining the CDR3 with reference TRBV3-1 and TRBJ1-2 gives the whole variable domain DTAVSQTPKYLVTQMGNDKSIKCEQNLGHDTMYWYKQDSKKFLKIMFSYNNKELIINETVPNRFSPKSPDKAHLNLHINSLELGDSAVYFCASSQAWDRRLRGYTFGSGTRLTVV.

This clonotype was picked up many times. This chain uses TRBV10-3 with TRBJ2-1; 12 bases are shared with TRBD2. Unmatched junction bases numbered 4, after V lost 6 bases and J lost 7 bases. The length of the CDR3 is 14 residues. The germline V gene has CDR1 ENHRY and CDR2 SYGVKD. CDR3 sequence (DNA): TGTGCCATCAGACCCGGGACTAGCGGGAATGAGCAGTTCTTC. Protein: CAIRPGTSGNEQFF.

In this sample, this clonotype turned up many times. The chain joins TRBV10-3 to TRBJ2-7; no clear D. V was clipped by 6 bases and J by 5 bases, with 8 bases between them. CDR1 is ENHRY, CDR2 SYGVKD, per germline. The CDR3 is 11 amino acids. Here the CDR3 reads CAIRDGDEQYF. DNA for the CDR3: TGTGCCATCAGGGACGGCGACGAGCAGTACTTC.

The rearrangement uses TRBV27 and TRBJ2-1, with D unresolved. The CDR3 consists of 14 residues. V lost 3 bases and J lost 3, with 9 bases in between. Germline V gene sequence: CDR1 MNHEY, CDR2 SMNVEV (reference sequence). In nucleotides, the CDR3 is TGTGCCAGCAGTTTTTTGGGCAACTACAATGAGCAGTTCTTC. This codes for CASSFLGNYNEQFF.

This clonotype was detected only once. V usage is TRBV5-6 and J usage is TRBJ2-7, with TRBD2 matching 9 bases. The CDR3 totals 14 residues. Trimming at V came to 8 bases and at J to 3 bases, leaving 9 bases not matched to a gene. Per the germline V gene, CDR1 is SGHDT and CDR2 is YYEEEE. CDR3 amino acids: CARSGGTSFYEQYF. CDR3 DNA sequence: TGTGCCAGGAGCGGGGGGACTAGCTTCTACGAGCAGTACTTC.

This clonotype was found many times. This chain joins TRBV12-3 or TRBV12-4 and TRBJ2-7, with unresolved D. V dropped 2 bases and J dropped 3 bases, with 5 bases sitting between them. CDR3 length: 12 amino acids. The CDR3 DNA reads TGTGCCAGCAGTTTATTGGTCTACGAGCAGTACTTC. This gives the protein CASSLLVYEQYF.

This chain connects TRBV10-3 to TRBJ2-3, with TRBD2 matching over 8 bases. In germline, CDR1 is ENHRY, CDR2 SYGVKD. J was trimmed by 2 bases and V by 6 bases; bases with no gene match: 10. The length of the CDR3 is 16 residues. CDR3 bases: TGTGCCATCAGCCAACTAGCGGTTTCCTCCACAGATACGCAGTATTTT. Translation gives CAISQLAVSSTDTQYF.

J is TRBJ2-7 and V is TRBV30; 12 bases align to TRBD1. Germline trimming cut 8 bases from V and 8 bases from J; bases unmatched to any gene: 16. The CDR3 runs to 15 residues. CDR1 is GTSNPN and CDR2 is SVGIG in the germline V gene (reference sequence). CDR3 nucleotides: TGTGCCCTCACACCGGGACAGGGGGCTTCGGGCAAGCAGTACTTC. The encoded protein is CALTPGQGASGKQYF.

This clonotype appeared many times. The genes are TRBV12-3 or TRBV12-4 and TRBJ2-2; 8 nucleotides line up with TRBD1. Trimming took 8 bases from V and 3 from J; bases not matched to a gene: 8. The CDR3 sequence is 15 residues long. The CDR3 sequence is CASGKDRDHTGELFF. The CDR3 region has the DNA TGTGCCAGCGGGAAGGACAGGGATCACACCGGGGAGCTGTTTTTT.

This clonotype was detected a few times. The chain carries TRBV11-3 and TRBJ1-1, with 7 nucleotides matching TRBD1. Germline lookup yields CDR1 SGHNT and CDR2 YENEEA. The CDR3 contains 16 residues. With V trimmed by 4 bases and J by 0 bases, 8 bases remained unmatched. The CDR3 DNA is TGTGCCAGCAGCTCGGGGCAGGGGGACATGAACACTGAAGCTTTCTTT. As protein: CASSSGQGDMNTEAFF. The full variable domain, with the rest looked up from reference TRBV11-3 and TRBJ1-1, is EAGVVQSPRYKIIEKKQPVAFWCNPISGHNTLYWYLQNLGQGPELLIRYENEEAVDDSQLPKDRFSAERLKGVDSTLKIQPAELGDSAVYLCASSSGQGDMNTEAFFGQGTRLTVV.

The rearrangement uses TRBV6-1 and TRBJ2-1, with 7 positions matching TRBD2. The V gene's germline CDR1 is MNHNS and CDR2 SASEGT. CDR3 length: 17 residues. V lost 7 bases to trimming and J lost 4 bases; unmatched junction nucleotides: 16. This CDR3 is CASTTPAEASGYNEQFF. The DNA of the CDR3 is TGTGCCAGCACTACCCCCGCGGAAGCTAGCGGATACAATGAGCAGTTCTTC.

V and J are TRBV3-1 and TRBJ1-5; D call uncertain. The length of the CDR3 is 15 residues. Trimming removed 0 bases at V and 0 bases at J, with 6 bases between. CDR1 is LGHDT and CDR2 is YNNKEL in the germline V gene (reference sequence). The CDR3 region is CASSQDPDSNQPQHF. Written as DNA, the CDR3 is TGTGCCAGCAGCCAAGATCCAGATAGCAATCAGCCCCAGCATTTT.